The 8 T cell receptor beta chains presented below share a single source sample, sequenced in a study of T cell responses to AZD1222 COVID-19 vaccine. Generated by immunoSEQ multiplex PCR, the TCRdb table keeps only in-frame clones and is missing some. The sample contains 150,000 to 200,000 clones, more than 85% of which appear only once. Sequencing used peripheral blood, obtained on day 0 of AZD1222 vaccination. The receptors were gathered from an adult in good health.

The chain couples TRBV3-1 (or the pseudogene TRBV3-2) to TRBJ2-1; the match to TRBD1 covers 7 bases. Germline V gene lookup returns CDR1 LGHDT and CDR2 YNNKEL (reference sequence). With V trimmed by 4 bases and J by 3 bases, 9 bases remained unmatched. The CDR3 is 16 residues long. CDR3 in amino acids: CASSPGGTAIYNEQFF. CDR3 coding DNA: TGTGCCAGCAGCCCCGGTGGGACAGCGATCTACAATGAGCAGTTCTTC.

This chain connects TRBV15 to TRBJ1-6; 8 bases agree with TRBD1. CDR3 size: 17 residues. V shed 1 base and J 6 bases; nucleotides not matched to a gene: 8. CDR1 and CDR2 (germline): LNHNV, YYDKDF (reference sequence). Here the CDR3 reads CATSRGPDRGGNSPLHF. CDR3 in DNA: TGTGCCACCAGCAGAGGACCTGACAGGGGTGGTAATTCACCCCTCCACTTT.

This sequence joins TRBV10-2 and TRBJ2-7; D call uncertain. The CDR3 sequence is 11 residues long. Trimming removed 10 bases at V and 6 bases at J, with 13 bases between. From germline, CDR1 is WSHSY and CDR2 SAAADI. The CDR3 DNA follows: TGCGCCACCGGACCCCCCTTCGAGCAGTACTTC. This codes for CATGPPFEQYF.

The chain carries TRBV5-5 and TRBJ1-1; a weak D match, TRBD1 (5 bases). Per germline, CDR1 SGHKS and CDR2 YYEKEE (reference sequence). Trimming took off 4 bases at V and 0 bases at J, with 10 bases between the two ends. The CDR3 runs to 14 residues. The chain's CDR3 is CASSRQSLNTEAFF. The CDR3 nucleotides are TGTGCCAGCAGCCGACAGTCCCTGAACACTGAAGCTTTCTTT. The complete variable domain, with remaining parts taken from reference TRBV5-5 and TRBJ1-1, reads DAGVTQSPTHLIKTRGQQVTLRCSPISGHKSVSWYQQVLGQGPQFIFQYYEKEERGRGNFPDRFSARQFPNYSSELNVNALLLGDSALYLCASSRQSLNTEAFFGQGTRLTVV.

The CDR3 bases are TGTGCCAGCAGCTTATACGCTGAAAGAGAGACCCAGTACTTC. It translates to CASSLYAERETQYF. The V and J genes are TRBV7-3 and TRBJ2-5, with no clear D. Trimming shortened V by 2 bases and J by 4 bases, and 11 bases separated the two germline ends. CDR1 is SGHTA and CDR2 is FQGTGA in the germline V gene. This CDR3 has 14 residues.

The genes are TRBV19 and TRBJ2-2; TRBD1 is a possible D gene (5 bases). The CDR3 runs 14 residues. Germline values: CDR1 LNHDA, CDR2 SQIVND (reference sequence). Between the trimmed V and J ends, which lost 6 bases and 5 bases, there was a span of 13 bases. This chain's CDR3 is CASSQSRVTGELFF. As DNA, the CDR3 is TGTGCCAGTAGCCAGAGCAGGGTGACCGGGGAGCTGTTTTTT.

The V and J genes are TRBV4-1 and TRBJ1-1; D ambiguous. V dropped 3 bases and J dropped 3 bases, with 11 bases sitting between them. Germline V gene sequence: CDR1 MGHRA, CDR2 YSYEKL. The CDR3 contains 14 residues. The CDR3 loop is CASSQSGRYTEAFF. CDR3 nucleotide sequence: TGCGCCAGCAGCCAGTCCGGACGGTACACTGAAGCTTTCTTT.

CDR3 protein: CASSLMLGRDPRTDTQYF. DNA of the CDR3: TGTGCCAGCAGCCTCATGCTTGGGCGGGACCCCCGCACAGATACGCAGTATTTT. The rearrangement joins TRBV3-1 (or the pseudogene TRBV3-2) to TRBJ2-3; D is perhaps TRBD2 (6 bases). The germline V gene encodes CDR1 LGHDT and CDR2 YNNKEL (reference sequence). The germline V and J ends were trimmed by 4 bases and 1 base, with 21 bases remaining between them. The CDR3 sequence is 18 residues long.